The rows below give T cell receptor beta chains drawn from one sample of a study of blood T cell repertoires in COVID-19. Produced via immunoSEQ multiplex PCR; TCRdb's table is partial and in-frame only. The table includes about 120,000 clones, approximately 84% detected once. The sequenced sample consisted of peripheral blood. Receptors were obtained from a man aged 65 to 79 with acute or convalescent COVID-19. The CDR3 runs from the conserved cysteine through the conserved F or W. The D gene is left open where the match is weak. Expanded clones are given a class, and other clones once, few, many or no size at all.

v_gene	d_gene	abundance	j_gene	CDR3nt	CDR3aa
TRBV10-2	-	-	TRBJ2-5	TGCGCCAGCGACGGCGGAGGAGAGACCCAGTACTTC	CASDGGGETQYF
TRBV2	TRBD1	-	TRBJ2-3	TGTGCCAGCGAGGGGGCGCTCAGAACAGATACGCAGTATTTT	CASEGALRTDTQYF
TRBV6-5	TRBD1	-	TRBJ1-3	TGTGCCAGCAGCTCGGGGGGGACAGTCGGAAACACCATATATTTT	CASSSGGTVGNTIYF
TRBV2	TRBD1	-	TRBJ1-2	TGTGCCAGCAGTGGGGACAGCCTCTATGGCTACACCTTC	CASSGDSLYGYTF
TRBV10-3	-	-	TRBJ1-2	TGTGCCATCAGTGCTAAATTGGGGGCTCAGTATGGCTACACCTTC	CAISAKLGAQYGYTF
TRBV30	-	medium-sized	TRBJ1-6	TGTGCCTGGAGTGTCGCGGGGGGGAATTCACCCCTCCACTTT	CAWSVAGGNSPLHF
TRBV5-6	-	-	TRBJ1-1	TGTGCCAGCAGCTCCACGGGACAACCGAACACTGAAGCTTTCTTT	CASSSTGQPNTEAFF
TRBV5-6	-	few	TRBJ1-2	TGTGCCAGCAGCTTGGCGGCAGGTGGGGCCTGGGGCTACACCTTC	CASSLAAGGAWGYTF
TRBV6-6	-	-	TRBJ1-2	TGTGCCAGCAGGACAGGACCCTATGGCTACACCTTC	CASRTGPYGYTF
TRBV7-2	TRBD1	-	TRBJ1-3	TGTGCCAGCAGCTTAGACCGGGACAGGGCTGGAAACACCATATATTTT	CASSLDRDRAGNTIYF
TRBV5-4	-	once	TRBJ1-2	TGTGCCAGCAGCCTTGACAGTAACTATGGCTACACCTTC	CASSLDSNYGYTF
TRBV7-2	-	-	TRBJ1-1	TGTGCCAGCAGCTTAAACATCCTGAACACTGAAGCTTTCTTT	CASSLNILNTEAFF
TRBV12-3/TRBV12-4	-	-	TRBJ2-2	TGTGCCAGCAGTTTGAGGAGCCCCGGGGAGCTGTTTTTT	CASSLRSPGELFF
TRBV11-3	TRBD1	once	TRBJ2-3	TGTGCCAGCAGCGCGACAGGGGAGACCACAGATACGCAGTATTTT	CASSATGETTDTQYF
TRBV5-6	-	-	TRBJ1-2	TGTGCCAGCAGCCCGTACAGGGCTGGCTACACCTTC	CASSPYRAGYTF
TRBV5-5	TRBD1	-	TRBJ1-4	TGTGCCAGCACCAGAAACAGGGGAGTCAACTCTAATGAAAAACTGTTTTTT	CASTRNRGVNSNEKLFF
TRBV5-1	TRBD1	few	TRBJ1-1	TGCGCCAGCAGTAAAGGACAGGGAGTTATGAACACTGAAGCTTTCTTT	CASSKGQGVMNTEAFF
TRBV6-5	TRBD1	-	TRBJ2-7	TGTGCCAGCAGCAGAGGACAGGGGACCGAGCAGTACTTC	CASSRGQGTEQYF
TRBV2	TRBD1	-	TRBJ1-1	TGTGCCAGCAGTGATCCATTTGGGACAGGGACTGAAGCTTTCTTT	CASSDPFGTGTEAFF
TRBV5-1	-	many	TRBJ2-7	TGCGCCAGCAGCTTGGCCGGGACAAACGCCTACGAGCAGTACTTC	CASSLAGTNAYEQYF
TRBV7-9	-	many	TRBJ2-1	TGTGCCAGCAGCCAGGGTCTGAGCTCCTACAATGAGCAGTTCTTC	CASSQGLSSYNEQFF
TRBV7-8	TRBD1	-	TRBJ2-1	TGTGCCAGCAGCTTAGTGGCGACAGGGTACAATGAGCAGTTCTTC	CASSLVATGYNEQFF
TRBV5-8	TRBD1	-	TRBJ2-7	TGTGCCAGCAGCTTGCCCGGGACAGGGGGCGGATACGAGCAGTACTTC	CASSLPGTGGGYEQYF
TRBV4-1	TRBD2	-	TRBJ2-5	TGCGCCAGCAGCCAAGGAGCGGGGGGCACCGGGGAGACCCAGTACTTC	CASSQGAGGTGETQYF
TRBV7-9	-	-	TRBJ1-1	TGTGCCAGCAGCGACCCGAGCGGGGGACGGATGAACACTGAAGCTTTCTTT	CASSDPSGGRMNTEAFF
TRBV3-1/TRBV3-2	-	-	TRBJ2-7	TGTGCCAGCAGCCTGGGACCGCATGCGGGAGAGCAGTACTTC	CASSLGPHAGEQYF
TRBV5-5	-	-	TRBJ2-2	TGTGCCAGCAGCCTGAGTGGGGCTGGGGAGCTGTTTTTT	CASSLSGAGELFF
TRBV4-1	TRBD1	-	TRBJ2-5	TGCGCCAGCAGCCAACTGGACAGGGGTTCGACCCAGTACTTC	CASSQLDRGSTQYF
TRBV5-1	TRBD1	-	TRBJ2-1	TGCGCCAGCAGCTGGACAGGGGAGGGGGAGCAGTTCTTC	CASSWTGEGEQFF
TRBV3-1/TRBV3-2	-	once	TRBJ2-1	TGTGCCAGCAGCCAAAATGGGGGCAGGAACAATGAGCAGTTCTTC	CASSQNGGRNNEQFF
TRBV5-4	-	-	TRBJ1-2	TGTGCCAGCAGCTTGAGCAACTTGCGCTATGGCTACACCTTC	CASSLSNLRYGYTF
TRBV28	-	-	TRBJ2-5	TGTGCCAGCAGCAGTAACCAGGGGCAAGAGACCCAGTACTTC	CASSSNQGQETQYF